The T cell receptor beta chain described here comes from a study of monozygotic twins with inflammatory bowel disease. TCRdb reanalyzed the 5' RACE reads and collapses them to one entry per CDR3 protein, without DNA. Its listing shows 440,000 or so distinct CDR3 sequences. Germline CDR1 and CDR2: SGHAT and FQNNGV. There are 15 residues in the CDR3. The receptor was isolated from a human donor with ulcerative colitis or Crohn's disease, or a healthy co-twin of an affected twin (not recorded which). The chain combines TRBV11-2 with TRBJ2-7; TCRdb's assignment of TRBD1 cannot be checked, as there is no DNA. Input material: blood. The CDR3 loop is CASSLGWAGGVEQYF. Full variable domain (remainder filled in from reference TRBV11-2 and TRBJ2-7): EAGVAQSPRYKIIEKRQSVAFWCNPISGHATLYWYQQILGQGPKLLIQFQNNGVVDDSQLPKDRFSAERLKGVDSTLKIQPAKLEDSAVYLCASSLGWAGGVEQYFGPGTRLTVT.